The T cell receptor (beta chain) described here comes from a study of cytomegalovirus exposure and HLA in healthy donors. Findings and caveats of the study: Previous analysis showed most TCR beta V segments were productive about 90% or about 30% of the time. Being indistinguishable, some V segments were excluded, TRBV6-2 and TRBV6-3 among them.

This clone was found a few times. What it binds is not known. V shed 4 bases and J shed 4 bases, with 15 bases lying between them. The CDR3 covers 15 residues. Per germline, CDR1 SGDLS and CDR2 YYNGEE. PCR amplification relied on 60 Vbeta primers (plus 13 Jbeta primers). Sequenced by immunoSEQ multiplex PCR; TCRdb stores in-frame clones only, minus some. The table has 100,000 to 150,000 clones, about four fifths seen once. The sequencing input was PBMCs. This clonotype was obtained from a woman aged 45-60 years in good health and CMV-seropositive. The V call is TRBV9, the J call TRBJ1-3, with D tentatively TRBD1 (5 bases). As DNA, the CDR3 is TGTGCCAGCAGCCCGGGGTCGCGGGGGGGAAACACCATATATTTT. Amino acids: CASSPGSRGGNTIYF.